This T cell receptor beta chain was recorded in a study of Graves' ophthalmopathy and Graves' hyperthyroidism. The CDR3 is made up of 10 amino acids. Germline CDR1 is SQVTM and CDR2 is ANQGSEA. Investigators amplified TCR beta CDR3 regions from RNA transcripts. Following a first-round RT-PCR that used HTBI primers, a second-round multiplex PCR was carried out. TCRdb reprocessed the multiplex PCR reads with MiXCR, giving one entry per CDR3 protein. Of around 600,000 distinct CDR3 sequences listed, over 40% were seen once; the top ten hold 3% to 3.5%. Many counts were recorded for this clonotype. A read error may produce the germline difference seen at one junction end.

The origin of this receptor is an adult man with Graves' ophthalmopathy. The sample was peripheral blood. This chain joins TRBV29-1 and TRBJ1-1; D not resolved. In DNA form, the CDR3 reads TGCAGCGCTGAAGACACTGAAGCTTTCTTT. Its protein is CSAEDTEAFF. The full variable domain, in which reference TRBV29-1 and TRBJ1-1 provide the parts outside the CDR3, is SAVISQKPSRDICQRGTSLTIQCQVDSQVTMMFWYRQQPGQSLTLIATANQGSEATYESGFVIDKFPISRPNLTFSTLTVSNMSPEDSSIYLCSAEDTEAFFGQGTRLTVV.